This TCR beta chain emerged from a study of metastatic and nonmetastatic thyroid tumors. From the PCR reads, TCRdb re-called clones with MiXCR. This table has under 55,000 clones, around a sixth appearing once. Patients were all untreated before their thyroid surgery. This clone has at least ten counts. Germline-derived CDR1 and CDR2 are SGHKS and YYEKEE (reference sequence). The trim removed 2 bases at V and 7 bases at J, leaving 6 bases unmatched. The CDR3 totals 15 residues. The TCR was taken from a female donor with papillary thyroid cancer or a benign thyroid nodule (not recorded which). Some clones in this sample may be carry-over from other donors' samples. V usage is TRBV5-5 and J usage is TRBJ2-1, with 10 positions matching TRBD2. Source material: blood. The CDR3 sequence: CASSFASSGSNEQFF. DNA for the CDR3: TGTGCCAGCAGCTTCGCGTCTAGCGGGAGTAATGAGCAGTTCTTC.